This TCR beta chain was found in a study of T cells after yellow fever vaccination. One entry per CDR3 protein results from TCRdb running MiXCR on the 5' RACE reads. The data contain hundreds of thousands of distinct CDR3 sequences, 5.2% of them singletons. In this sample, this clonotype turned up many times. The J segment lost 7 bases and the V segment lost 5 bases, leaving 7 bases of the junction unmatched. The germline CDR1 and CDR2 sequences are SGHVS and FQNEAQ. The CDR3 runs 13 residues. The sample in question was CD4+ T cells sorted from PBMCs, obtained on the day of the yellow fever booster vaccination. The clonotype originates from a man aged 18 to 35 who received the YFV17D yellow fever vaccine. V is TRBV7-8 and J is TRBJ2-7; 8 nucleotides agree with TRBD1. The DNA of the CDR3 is TGTGCCAGCAGCACCCGGACAGGGTGGGAGCAGTACTTC. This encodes CASSTRTGWEQYF.